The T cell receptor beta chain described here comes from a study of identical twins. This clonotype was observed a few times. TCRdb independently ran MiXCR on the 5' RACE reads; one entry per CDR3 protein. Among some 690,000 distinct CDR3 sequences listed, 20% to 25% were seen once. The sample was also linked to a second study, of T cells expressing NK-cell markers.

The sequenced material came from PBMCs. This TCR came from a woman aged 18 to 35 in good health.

The CDR3 sequence is CSARIGRGLIDTQYF. The CDR3 bases are TGCAGTGCTAGAATTGGCAGGGGTCTCATAGATACGCAGTATTTT. The chain carries TRBV20-1 and TRBJ2-3, with D possibly matching TRBD1 (6 bases). Trimming left V 2 bases short and J 5 bases short, with 17 bases between. Germline CDR1 DFQATT, CDR2 SNEGSKA (reference sequence). The CDR3 extends over 15 amino acids.